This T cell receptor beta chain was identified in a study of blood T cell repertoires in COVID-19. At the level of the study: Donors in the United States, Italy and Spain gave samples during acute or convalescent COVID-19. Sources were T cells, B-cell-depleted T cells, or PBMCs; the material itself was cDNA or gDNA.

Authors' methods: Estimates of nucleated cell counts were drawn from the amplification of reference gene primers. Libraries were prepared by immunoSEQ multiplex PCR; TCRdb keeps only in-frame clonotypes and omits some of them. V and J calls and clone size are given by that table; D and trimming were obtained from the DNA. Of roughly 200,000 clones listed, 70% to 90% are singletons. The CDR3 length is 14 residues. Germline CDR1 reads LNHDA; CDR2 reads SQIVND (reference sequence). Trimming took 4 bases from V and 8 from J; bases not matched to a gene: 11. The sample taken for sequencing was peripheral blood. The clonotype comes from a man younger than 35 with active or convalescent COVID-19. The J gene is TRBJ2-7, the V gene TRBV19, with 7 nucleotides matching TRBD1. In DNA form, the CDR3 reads TGTGCCAGTAGTACCACCAGGACAGGATCTCAGCAGTACTTC. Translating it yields CASSTTRTGSQQYF.